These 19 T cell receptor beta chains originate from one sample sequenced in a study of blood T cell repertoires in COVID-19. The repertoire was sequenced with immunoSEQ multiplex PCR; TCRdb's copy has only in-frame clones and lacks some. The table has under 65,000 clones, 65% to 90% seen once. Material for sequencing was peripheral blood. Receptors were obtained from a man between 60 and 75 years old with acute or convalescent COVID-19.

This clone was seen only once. The CDR3 DNA sequence: TGCGCCAGCAGTCATTTCTACTACTTC. Amino acid sequence: CASSHFYYF. V usage is TRBV23-1 and J usage is TRBJ2-7, with D unresolved. TRBV23-1 is placed among ORFs of uncertain function. Trimming removed 3 bases at V and 13 bases at J, with 7 bases between. CDR3 length equals 9 residues.

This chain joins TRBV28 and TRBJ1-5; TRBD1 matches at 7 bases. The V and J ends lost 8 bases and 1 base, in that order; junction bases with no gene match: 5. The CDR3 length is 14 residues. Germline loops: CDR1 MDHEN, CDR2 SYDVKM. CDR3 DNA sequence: TGTGCCAGCCTAGGGGGCCGAAGCAATCAGCCCCAGCATTTT. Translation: CASLGGRSNQPQHF.

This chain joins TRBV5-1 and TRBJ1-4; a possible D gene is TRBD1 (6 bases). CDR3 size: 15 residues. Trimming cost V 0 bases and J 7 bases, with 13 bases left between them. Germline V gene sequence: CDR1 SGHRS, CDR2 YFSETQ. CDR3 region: CASSLAGTFGEKLFF. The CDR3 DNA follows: TGCGCCAGCAGCTTGGCCGGGACATTCGGTGAAAAACTGTTTTTT.

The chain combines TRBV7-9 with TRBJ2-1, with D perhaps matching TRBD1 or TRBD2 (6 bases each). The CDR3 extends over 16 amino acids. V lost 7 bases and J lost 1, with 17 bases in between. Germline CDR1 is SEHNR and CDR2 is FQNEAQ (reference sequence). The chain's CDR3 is CASTGGSQGSYNEQFF. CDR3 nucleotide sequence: TGTGCCAGCACCGGGGGCTCCCAAGGGTCCTACAATGAGCAGTTCTTC.

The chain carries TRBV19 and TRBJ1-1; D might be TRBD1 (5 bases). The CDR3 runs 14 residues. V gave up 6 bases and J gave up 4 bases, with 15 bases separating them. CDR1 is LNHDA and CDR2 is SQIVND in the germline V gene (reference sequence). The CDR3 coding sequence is TGTGCCAGTAGAACCGGGGGGGTTAGCACTGAAGCTTTCTTT. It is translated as CASRTGGVSTEAFF.

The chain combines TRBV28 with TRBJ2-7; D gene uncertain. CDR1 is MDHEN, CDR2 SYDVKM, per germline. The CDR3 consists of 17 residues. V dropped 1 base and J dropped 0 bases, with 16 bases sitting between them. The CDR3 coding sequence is TGTGCCAGCAGTTTATCGGTTCCTAAGGAGAGCTCCTACGAGCAGTACTTC. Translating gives CASSLSVPKESSYEQYF.

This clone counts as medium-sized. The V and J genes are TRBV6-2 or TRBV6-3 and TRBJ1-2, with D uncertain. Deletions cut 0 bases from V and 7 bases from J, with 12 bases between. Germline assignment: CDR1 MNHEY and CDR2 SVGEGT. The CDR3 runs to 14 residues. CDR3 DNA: TGTGCCAGCAGTTACTCGAGTCCTTCTGGTGGCTACACCTTC. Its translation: CASSYSSPSGGYTF.

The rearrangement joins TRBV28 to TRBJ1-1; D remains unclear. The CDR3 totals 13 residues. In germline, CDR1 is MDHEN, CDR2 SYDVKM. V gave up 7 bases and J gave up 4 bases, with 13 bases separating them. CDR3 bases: TGTGCCAGCACCATCGAGGAGTCCACTGAAGCTTTCTTT. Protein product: CASTIEESTEAFF.

The CDR3 nucleotides are TGTGCCAGCAGCTCCCGGTGGGGACTGCCCCAGCACACTGAAGCTTTCTTT. Translation gives CASSSRWGLPQHTEAFF. This sequence joins TRBV7-9 and TRBJ1-1; weak D call: TRBD1 (5 bases). Trimming cost V 4 bases and J 3 bases, with 21 bases left between them. Germline CDR1 reads SEHNR; CDR2 reads FQNEAQ (reference sequence). The CDR3 is made up of 17 amino acids.

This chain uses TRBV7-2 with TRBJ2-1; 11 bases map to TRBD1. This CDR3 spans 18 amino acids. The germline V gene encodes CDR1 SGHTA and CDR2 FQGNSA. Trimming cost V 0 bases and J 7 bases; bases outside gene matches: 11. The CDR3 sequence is CASSLALAGTGGFNEQFF. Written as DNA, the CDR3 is TGTGCCAGCAGCTTAGCCCTCGCCGGGACAGGGGGGTTTAATGAGCAGTTCTTC. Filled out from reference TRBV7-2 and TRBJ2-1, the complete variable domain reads GAGVSQSPSNKVTEKGKDVELRCDPISGHTALYWYRQSLGQGLEFLIYFQGNSAPDKSGLPSDRFSAERTGGSVSTLTIQRTQQEDSAVYLCASSLALAGTGGFNEQFFGPGTRLTVL.

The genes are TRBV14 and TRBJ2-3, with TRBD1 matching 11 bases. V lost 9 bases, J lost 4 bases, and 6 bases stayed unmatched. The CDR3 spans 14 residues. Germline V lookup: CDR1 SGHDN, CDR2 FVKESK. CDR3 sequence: CARRTGGIADTQYF. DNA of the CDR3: TGTGCCAGGAGGACAGGGGGCATAGCAGATACGCAGTATTTT. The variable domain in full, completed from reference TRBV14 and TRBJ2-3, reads EAGVTQFPSHSVIEKGQTVTLRCDPISGHDNLYWYRRVMGKEIKFLLHFVKESKQDESGMPNNRFLAERTGGTYSTLKVQPAELEDSGVYFCARRTGGIADTQYFGPGTRLTVL.

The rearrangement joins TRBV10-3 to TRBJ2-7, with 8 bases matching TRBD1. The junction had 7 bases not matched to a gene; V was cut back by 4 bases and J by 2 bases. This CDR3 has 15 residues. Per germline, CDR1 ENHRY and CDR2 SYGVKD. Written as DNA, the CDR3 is TGTGCCATCAGTGCCGGGACAGGTGACACCTACGAGCAGTACTTC. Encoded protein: CAISAGTGDTYEQYF.

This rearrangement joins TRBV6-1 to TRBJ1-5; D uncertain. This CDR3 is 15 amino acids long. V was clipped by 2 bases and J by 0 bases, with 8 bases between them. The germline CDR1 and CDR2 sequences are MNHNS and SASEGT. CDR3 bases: TGTGCCAGCAGTGAATTTGGCGGTAGCAATCAGCCCCAGCATTTT. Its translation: CASSEFGGSNQPQHF.

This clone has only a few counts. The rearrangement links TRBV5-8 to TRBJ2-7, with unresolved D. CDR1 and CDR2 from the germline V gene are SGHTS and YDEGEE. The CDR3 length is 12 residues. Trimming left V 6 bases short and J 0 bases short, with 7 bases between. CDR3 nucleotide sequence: TGTGCCAGCAAGCGCTTCTCCTACGAGCAGTACTTC. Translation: CASKRFSYEQYF.

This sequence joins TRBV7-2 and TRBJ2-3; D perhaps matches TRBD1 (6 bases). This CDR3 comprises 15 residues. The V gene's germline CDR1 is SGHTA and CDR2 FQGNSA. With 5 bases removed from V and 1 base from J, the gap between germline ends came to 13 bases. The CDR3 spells CASSPSRQGTDTQYF. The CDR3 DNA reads TGTGCCAGCAGCCCTTCCCGACAGGGCACAGATACGCAGTATTTT.

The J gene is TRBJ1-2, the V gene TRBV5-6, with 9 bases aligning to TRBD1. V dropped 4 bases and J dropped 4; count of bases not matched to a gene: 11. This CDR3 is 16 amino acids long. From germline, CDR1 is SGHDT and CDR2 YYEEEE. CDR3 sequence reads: CASSGTTGGGSYGYTF. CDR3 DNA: TGTGCCAGCAGCGGAACCACAGGGGGCGGGAGCTATGGCTACACCTTC.

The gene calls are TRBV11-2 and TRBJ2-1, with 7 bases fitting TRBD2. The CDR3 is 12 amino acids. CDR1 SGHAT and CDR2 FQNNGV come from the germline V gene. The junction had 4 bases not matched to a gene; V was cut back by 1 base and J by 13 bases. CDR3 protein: CASSLGASGQFF. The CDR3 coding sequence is TGTGCCAGCAGCTTAGGCGCTAGCGGCCAGTTCTTC. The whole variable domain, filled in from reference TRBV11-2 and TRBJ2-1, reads EAGVAQSPRYKIIEKRQSVAFWCNPISGHATLYWYQQILGQGPKLLIQFQNNGVVDDSQLPKDRFSAERLKGVDSTLKIQPAKLEDSAVYLCASSLGASGQFFGPGTRLTVL.

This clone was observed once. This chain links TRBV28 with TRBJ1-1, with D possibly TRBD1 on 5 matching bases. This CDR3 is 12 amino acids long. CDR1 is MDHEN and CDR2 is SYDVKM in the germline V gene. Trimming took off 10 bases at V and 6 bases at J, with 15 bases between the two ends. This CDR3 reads CATQGGRPEAFF. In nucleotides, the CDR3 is TGTGCCACCCAGGGAGGGAGACCTGAAGCTTTCTTT. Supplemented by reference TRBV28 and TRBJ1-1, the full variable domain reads DVKVTQSSRYLVKRTGEKVFLECVQDMDHENMFWYRQDPGLGLRLIYFSYDVKMKEKGDIPEGYSVSREKKERFSLILESASTNQTSMYLCATQGGRPEAFFGQGTRLTVV.

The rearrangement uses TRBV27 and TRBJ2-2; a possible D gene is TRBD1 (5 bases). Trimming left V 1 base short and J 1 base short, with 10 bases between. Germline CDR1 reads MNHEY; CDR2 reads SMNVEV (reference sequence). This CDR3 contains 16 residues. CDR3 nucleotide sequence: TGTGCCAGCAGTTTATATCCAGGGATGAACACCGGGGAGCTGTTTTTT. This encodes CASSLYPGMNTGELFF.